This section outlines one T cell receptor beta chain sequence together with its context. Preparation of the TCRbeta library used unique molecular identifiers. TCRdb reprocessed the PCR reads with MiXCR, giving one entry per CDR3 protein. The sample carries around 190,000 distinct CDR3 sequences, roughly 7.1% recorded once. CDR1 SEHNR and CDR2 FQNEAQ come from the germline V gene (reference sequence). This CDR3 is built from 16 residues. Trimming stripped 7 bases from V and 9 bases from J, with 25 bases between. These data are taken from a study of T-cell reconstitution after alpha-beta-depleted transplantation in children.

The starting material was PBMCs, obtained before TCRalphabeta/CD19-depleted stem cell transplant. The receptor comes from a boy aged 2-15 years with acute lymphoblastic leukemia, due to receive a stem cell transplant. The chain couples TRBV7-9 to TRBJ2-1, with D tentatively TRBD1 or TRBD2 (6 bases each). CDR3 sequence reads: CASTKSAGAKGGEQFF. CDR3 DNA: TGTGCCAGCACCAAATCAGCCGGGGCCAAGGGGGGTGAGCAGTTCTTC.